These 4 T cell receptor beta chains were sequenced from one sample in a study of cytomegalovirus exposure and HLA in healthy donors (TCRdb year 2017). The library was prepared using the immunoSEQ multiplex PCR assay. For the multiplex PCR, a mixture combining 60 forward primers for TCR Vbeta segments and 13 reverse primers for TCR Jbeta segments was used. The immuneACCESS repertoire file appears here via TCRdb, limited to in-frame rearrangements. These files lack a portion of the clones; in checked studies, under half of the deficit traces to unresolved V genes, and the cause of the others is not known. This sample has 160,000 or so clones in its table, and around three quarters of those were observed once. The top ten hold approximately 5.1% of the sample. Sequenced input: PBMCs. Receptor source: a middle-aged man in good health and CMV-seronegative.

The chain employs TRBV19 and TRBJ2-3; D possibly corresponds to TRBD2 (6 bases). The CDR3 has 14 amino acids. Germline CDR1 reads LNHDA; CDR2 reads SQIVND (reference sequence). Trimming took off 6 bases at V and 2 bases at J, with 12 bases between the two ends. This CDR3 reads CASRRGLDTDTQYF. As DNA, the CDR3 is TGTGCCAGTAGGAGGGGACTTGACACAGATACGCAGTATTTT.

This chain joins TRBV6-5 and TRBJ2-1; 9 positions match TRBD2. After removal of 6 bases from V and 6 bases from J, the junction contained 3 bases not matched to a gene. CDR3 length equals 13 residues. Germline V CDR1 and CDR2: MNHEY, SVGAGI. CDR3 region: CASSGTSSNEQFF. In nucleotides, the CDR3 is TGTGCCAGCAGCGGGACTAGCAGCAATGAGCAGTTCTTC.

The rearrangement links TRBV20-1 to TRBJ2-5, with D possibly being TRBD1 (6 bases). CDR1 and CDR2 (germline): DFQATT, SNEGSKA (reference sequence). The CDR3 has 11 residues. The ends were cut back, 7 bases at V and 5 bases at J, with 11 bases in the middle. CDR3 sequence (DNA): TGCAGTGTAGGACAGTGGGAGACCCAGTACTTC. It is translated as CSVGQWETQYF.

The chain has TRBV2 and TRBJ2-5, with D perhaps matching TRBD1 (5 bases). The J call may be faulty, since TRBJ2-7 better matches the DNA end. CDR1 SNHLY and CDR2 FYNNEI come from the germline V gene. The CDR3 length is 15 residues. For the CDR3, the DNA is TGTGCCAGCAGTGAAGGATCAGGGTTGACCTACGAGCAGTACTTC. Translated, it gives CASSEGSGLTYEQYF.